Described below is a single TCR beta chain sequence and its context. Its antigen is currently not known. Per-base qualities were not stored, and no clone one base away is much larger. The sample belongs to a study of cytomegalovirus exposure and HLA in healthy donors (dated by TCRdb to 2016 to 2017). In terms of the full investigation: An earlier analysis of a few hundred of the donors reported 250 to 300 Gb of sequence data and 117 million unique TCR beta sequences obtained from about 170 million T cells. A later analysis re-analyzed previously published TCR beta repertoires from approximately 700 donors and added high-resolution HLA genotyping to study TCR occurrence patterns. Class I and class II HLA loci were covered by the typing at four-digit resolution. Among 300 to 500 genotyped donors of the cohort, an average of about 220,000 unique TCR beta nucleotide sequences was sequenced per donor, of which 15% to 20% were non-productive. Typing coverage varied by locus: about 629-640 donors for A, B, C, DRB1 and DQB1; roughly 510 for DQA1; over 600 for DPA1; about 450 for DPB1. In addition to the first cohort of roughly 670 subjects, a separate validation cohort of 100 to 150 different subjects was used. Four or five DR-DQ haplotypes were treated as single units for association and clustering because of strong linkage in the cohort. To decide whether each TCR beta V gene segment behaved as functional or pseudogenic, an earlier analysis of some 600 of the donors relied on high-throughput TCR beta sequencing. Rather than drawing on any new phenotypic data, the later analysis identified candidate immune exposures from TCR beta sequences and the way those sequences occurred across donors. The study profiled the T cell repertoires of hundreds of subjects by immunosequencing and related them to cytomegalovirus serostatus. Donor age, sex, ethnicity and CMV serostatus were collected together with the repertoire data. The aim of the study was to test whether cataloging public T cell receptors could identify signatures of past pathogen exposure. Approximately 300 gigabases of sequencing data and roughly 81 million unique TCR sequences made up an early release that covered approximately 700 HLA-typed donors. A later genetic analysis took genome-wide SNP genotypes for about 60% of the roughly 670 donors and used that subset as a discovery cohort. All discovery cohort repertoires had been generated on a single sequencing platform. To predict cytomegalovirus infection status, the study combined high-throughput TCR immunosequencing, statistical association of individual TCRs with disease status, and machine learning. Among the roughly 400 genotyped donors, around 81% belonged to the genetic ancestry cluster associated with self-reported Caucasian donors. Broad study findings and their caveats: According to a later analysis, most CMV-associated TCR beta chains appeared to be HLA-restricted, and the HLA associations seemed to be driven largely by CMV exposure. Because counts were too low, more than 15 rarely observed V segments, including chromosome 9 orphons, were left out of the earlier analysis of over 550 of the donors. Broadly in line with IMGT annotations, most TCR beta V segments showed up in productive rearrangements about 87% or about 30% of the time in an earlier analysis of several hundred of the donors. The classifier was reported to diagnose cytomegalovirus status with high specificity and sensitivity in both the original and validation cohorts. Some IMGT-functional V segments, including TRBV6-2 and TRBV6-3, could not be distinguished by the 87-base-pair reads and were therefore excluded. Only TCR beta chains were sequenced in this cohort, and the absence of alpha or paired-chain data limited detectable features. The sequencing pipeline was judged likely to have produced a cluster of highly shared sequence variants as a technical artifact. In vitro tests confirmed that a few of the cytomegalovirus-associated TCR beta chains recognize cytomegalovirus antigens. The only immune exposure information available for the cohort was CMV serostatus. Strong co-occurrence of HLA alleles, especially DR and DQ, made assigning TCR associations to individual alleles difficult. A further reported finding was that TCR beta sequences accurately predicted the HLA-A and HLA-B alleles for most subjects in the first cohort. In a later analysis, several top co-occurrence clusters were reported to appear linked to parvovirus B19, influenza, CMV and Epstein-Barr virus. At a false discovery rate of 0.05, a later analysis linked around 17,000 TCR beta sequences to specific HLA alleles. According to the authors, the approach could potentially be generalized to other disease states and immunological phenotypes. A later analysis found that TCR association rates varied across HLA loci, with DRB1 alleles showing the most associated TCRs and HLA-C alleles the fewest. Linkage disequilibrium might explain the correlated functional status among segregating V segments, but an unknown experimental factor could not be ruled out. Compared with the roughly 670-donor mean, donors in an Asian-associated ancestry cluster had fewer N-insertions in productive TCRs, according to a later genetic analysis. In a later analysis, HLA-associated TCR beta chains showed more clonal expansion and lower generation probabilities than non-associated chains that were equally common. The study listed approximately 150 TCR beta chains as associated with cytomegalovirus. Because some donors lacked HLA typing at each locus, the association tests relied only on the typed subset. While some public TCRs were present in many individuals, most TCR sequences turned up only very rarely across donors. Sequencing depth was assumed to be roughly uniform across donors in the presence/absence analyses, though that assumption may not hold. A later genetic analysis associated a missense DCLRE1C variant with V-gene and J-gene trimming of TCR beta chains, and an independent cohort replicated the association.

Library preparation employed the immunoSEQ multiplex PCR assay. For the multiplex PCR, a mixture combining 60 forward primers for TCR Vbeta segments and 13 reverse primers for TCR Jbeta segments was used. Amplification of the CDR3 region of rearranged TCR beta genes was performed with a multiplex PCR assay on genomic DNA. Amplified TCR beta libraries were sequenced as 87-base-pair reads on the Illumina HiSeq System. From the authors' description of their analysis: Across the 500 to 850 repertoires, a later analysis counted 60 million to 90 million unique TCR beta chains, around 10 million of which were shared by at least two donors. Raw reads were error-corrected and collapsed into unique sequences by a nearest-neighbor algorithm in which closely related sequences were merged to remove PCR and sequencing errors. CDR3 sequences were aligned to IMGT reference sequences to assign V, D and J gene segments. Each retained sequence needed at least a six-nucleotide match to both a V gene segment and a J gene segment. Rearrangements were classified as productive when the CDR3 lacked stop codons and remained in frame with V and J, and all other rearrangements were classified as non-productive. CDR3 was defined by IMGT convention, running from the second conserved V-encoded cysteine to the conserved J-encoded phenylalanine. In an earlier analysis of roughly 610 of the donors, sequences lacking an unambiguous match to a single V gene segment were excluded. In an earlier analysis of 587 of the donors, V segments were called functional above 56.7% productive rearrangements and were called segregating when the between-donor standard deviation exceeded 5%. To diagnose cytomegalovirus status from the catalog of TCR beta chain sequences, a statistical classification framework was built. In a later analysis, V and J genes were assigned by comparing TCR nucleotide sequences against IMGT/GENE-DB human TR gene sequences. A later analysis assigned CDR3 sequences and most-parsimonious VDJ recombination scenarios with the TCRdist pipeline. A later analysis defined each TCR beta chain by its CDR3 amino acid sequence plus V-gene family, and excluded reads lacking a unique V-gene family. To address suspected cross-contamination and a sequencing artifact, a later analysis removed a few hundred highly shared, low-generation-probability nucleotide sequences. In a later analysis, a clonal expansion index for each public chain was calculated from normalized within-repertoire ranks of inferred template counts. Generation probabilities in a later analysis came from a VDJ recombination model fitted to out-of-frame rearrangements, and those results were checked against IGoR. In a later analysis, TCR-TCR, TCR-HLA and TCR-CMV co-occurrence was scored with hypergeometric tests, and a repertoire-size bias correction was applied to TCR pairs. In a later analysis, false discovery rates were estimated by permuting HLA or CMV assignments 20 times. A later analysis grouped co-occurring TCRs with DBSCAN, adding TCRdist sequence similarity when clustering within HLA-allele-positive subsets. Co-occurrence clustering excluded repertoires with fewer than 30,000 or more than 120,000 public chains, plus five with anomalous nucleotide sharing. TCRdb mirrors the immuneACCESS table, restricted to in-frame sequences. Some clones are absent from its copies; in checked studies, under half trace to an unresolved V gene, and the reason for the others is unknown. V, J and clone size are taken as reported in that table, and D and trimming were inferred from the DNA itself. The sample table records roughly 180,000 clones; around 84% of these occur just once. 1% of the sample lies in the top ten.

The cohort comprised some 700 healthy bone marrow donors. Cohort members were all nominally healthy when sampled, although unrecorded immune exposures were likely present. The donor was CMV seronegative and was included in the group of over 300 seronegative cohort members. Each donor provided a peripheral blood sample, and peripheral blood mononuclear cells were used for TCR beta sequencing. Genomic DNA extraction from the blood cell samples was performed with the Qiagen DNeasy Blood Extraction Kit. Unmatched junction bases come to 18, with V trimmed by 9 bases and J by 2 bases. Taken from cysteine to phenylalanine, the CDR3 has 18 residues. Left in the record is the CDR3 DNA by itself, 54 bases read in frame from the first base. The CDR1 and CDR2 encoded by the germline V gene (reference sequence) are LNHNV and YYDKDF.

Sequenced material: PBMCs. The rearranged segments are TRBV15 and TRBJ2-7, and TRBD2 matches 11 of the central bases. This sequence was found in a boy aged 2 to 10 in good health and CMV-seronegative. The nucleotide sequence is TGTGCCACGGGGGGGGCTCCCGGACTAGCGGGCCCCACCTACGAGCAGTACTTC. Its protein is CATGGAPGLAGPTYEQYF.